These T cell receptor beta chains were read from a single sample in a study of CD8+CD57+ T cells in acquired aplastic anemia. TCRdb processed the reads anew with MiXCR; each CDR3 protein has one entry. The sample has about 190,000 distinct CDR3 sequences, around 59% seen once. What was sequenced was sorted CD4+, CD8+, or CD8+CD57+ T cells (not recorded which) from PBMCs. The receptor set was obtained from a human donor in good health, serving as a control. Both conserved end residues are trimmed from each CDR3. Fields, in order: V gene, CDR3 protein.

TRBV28,ASSFYTYEQY
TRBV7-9,ASSFLGLETQY
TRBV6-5,ASSRTALNEKLF
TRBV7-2,ASTQGRGTNTQY
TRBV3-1,ASSQVQANTEAF
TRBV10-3,AIRPSRAGGLETQY
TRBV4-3,ASSQDHLGILYNEQF
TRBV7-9,ASSLTTGTVHYEQY
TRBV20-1,SARRPEFEAF
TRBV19,ASSWGQGTNQPQH
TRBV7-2,ASSMFGGGAANEQF
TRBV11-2,ASSLVGSTGTQY
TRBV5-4,ASSPGQGAPGNTIY
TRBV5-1,ASNRDRDTEAF
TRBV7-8,ASSDIRRENEQF
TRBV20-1,SARHRGWDTQF
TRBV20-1,SARDSDSSDQSPLH
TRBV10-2,ASSARLAITNEQF
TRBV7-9,ASGQSYEQY
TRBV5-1,ASSPESDEQY
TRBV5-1,ASSSGGTSGGPSAGELF
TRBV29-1,SVTGTGQEKLF
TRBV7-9,ASSPSLDQVWEKLF
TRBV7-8,ASSEGGTQY
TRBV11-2,ASSSGAYLNYGYT